Listed below are T cell receptor beta chains from one sample, sequenced in a study of blood T cell repertoires in COVID-19. The method was immunoSEQ multiplex PCR; TCRdb's version includes in-frame clones alone and lacks a portion of them. The sample gives about 92,000 clones, around 82% of which show up once; nearly 9% is in the top ten. The sequenced sample consisted of peripheral blood. The receptor source for this set is a man in his forties or fifties who had recovered from COVID-19. Both conserved end residues are part of each CDR3. Fields, in order: V gene, J gene, clone size, D gene, CDR3 protein, CDR3 DNA. D genes are given only for firm matches. Only part of the rows carry a size: once, few, many, or a class if the clone is expanded.

>TRBV7-2|TRBJ2-4|once|.
CASSPIDGHKNIQYF
TGTGCCAGCAGCCCGATTGATGGCCACAAAAACATTCAGTACTTC
>TRBV6-5|TRBJ2-3|.|.
CASSFSFADTQYF
TGTGCCAGCAGTTTTAGTTTCGCAGATACGCAGTATTTT
>TRBV3-1/TRBV3-2|TRBJ2-5|once|.
CASSQAPLSGETQYF
TGTGCCAGCAGCCAGGCTCCCCTATCGGGAGAGACCCAGTACTTC
>TRBV29-1|TRBJ2-7|.|TRBD2
CSVGGGAGTGEQYF
TGCAGCGTTGGGGGAGGAGCGGGAACAGGAGAGCAGTACTTC
>TRBV6-2/TRBV6-3|TRBJ2-1|.|.
CASSYSKAAEQFF
TGTGCCAGCAGTTACTCGAAAGCGGCTGAGCAGTTCTTC
>TRBV5-8|TRBJ2-1|.|TRBD1
CASSLAQGAYNEQFF
TGTGCCAGCAGCTTGGCGCAGGGGGCTTATAATGAGCAGTTCTTC
>TRBV6-1|TRBJ2-5|.|TRBD2
CASSELWLAGTTQYF
TGTGCCAGCAGTGAATTATGGCTAGCGGGGACGACCCAGTACTTC
>TRBV24-1|TRBJ2-1|.|TRBD2
CATSTSGSGNEQFF
TGTGCCACCAGTACTAGCGGGAGTGGAAATGAGCAGTTCTTC
>TRBV24-1|TRBJ2-1|few|TRBD1
CATSRTGGYHEQFF
TGTGCCACCAGCCGAACAGGGGGCTACCATGAGCAGTTCTTC
>TRBV27|TRBJ1-4|many|TRBD1
CASSPGGRGDEKLFF
TGTGCCAGCAGCCCAGGGGGCAGGGGCGATGAAAAACTGTTTTTT
>TRBV5-1|TRBJ1-5|.|TRBD1
CASSLDKGQGNNQPQHF
TGCGCCAGCAGCTTGGATAAAGGACAGGGGAACAACCAGCCCCAGCATTTT
>TRBV7-9|TRBJ2-6|many|TRBD1
CASSQTGAGANVLTF
TGTGCCAGCAGCCAAACAGGGGCTGGGGCCAACGTCCTGACTTTC
>TRBV6-1|TRBJ2-2|once|.
CASSELGANTGELFF
TGTGCCAGCAGTGAATTGGGCGCGAACACCGGGGAGCTGTTTTTT